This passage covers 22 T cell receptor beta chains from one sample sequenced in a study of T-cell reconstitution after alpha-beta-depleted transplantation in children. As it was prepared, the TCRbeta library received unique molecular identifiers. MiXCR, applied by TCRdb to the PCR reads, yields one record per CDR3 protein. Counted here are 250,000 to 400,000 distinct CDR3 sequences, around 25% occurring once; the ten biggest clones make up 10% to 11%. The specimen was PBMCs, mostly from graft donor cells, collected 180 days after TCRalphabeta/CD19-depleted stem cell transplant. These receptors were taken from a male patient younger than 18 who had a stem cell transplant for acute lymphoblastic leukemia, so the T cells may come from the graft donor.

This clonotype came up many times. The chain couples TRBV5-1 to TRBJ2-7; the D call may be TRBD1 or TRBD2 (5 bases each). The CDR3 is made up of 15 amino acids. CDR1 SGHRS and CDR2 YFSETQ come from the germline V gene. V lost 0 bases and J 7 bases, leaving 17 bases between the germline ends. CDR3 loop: CASSLAGTVLVEQYF. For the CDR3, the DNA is TGCGCCAGCAGCTTGGCCGGGACGGTACTGGTGGAGCAGTACTTC.

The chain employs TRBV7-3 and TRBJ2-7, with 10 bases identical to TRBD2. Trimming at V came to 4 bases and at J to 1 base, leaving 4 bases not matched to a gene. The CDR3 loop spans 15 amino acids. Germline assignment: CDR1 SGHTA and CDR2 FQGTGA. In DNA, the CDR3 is TGTGCCAGCAGCTATTCTAGCGGGGGTTCCTACGAGCAGTACTTC. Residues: CASSYSSGGSYEQYF.

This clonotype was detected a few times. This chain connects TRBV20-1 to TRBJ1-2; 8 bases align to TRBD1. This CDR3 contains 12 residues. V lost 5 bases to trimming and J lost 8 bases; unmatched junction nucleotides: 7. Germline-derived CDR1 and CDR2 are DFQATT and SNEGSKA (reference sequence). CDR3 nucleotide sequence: TGCAGTGCTGTGGACAGGGCTGAGGGCTACACCTTC. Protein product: CSAVDRAEGYTF.

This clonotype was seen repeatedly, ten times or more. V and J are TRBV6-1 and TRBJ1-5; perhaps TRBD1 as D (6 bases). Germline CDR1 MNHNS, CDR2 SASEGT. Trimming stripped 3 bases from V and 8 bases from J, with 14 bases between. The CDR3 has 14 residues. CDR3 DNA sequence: TGTGCCAGCAGTGACCCCGGGGGCGCCGAGCCCCAGCATTTT. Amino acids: CASSDPGGAEPQHF.

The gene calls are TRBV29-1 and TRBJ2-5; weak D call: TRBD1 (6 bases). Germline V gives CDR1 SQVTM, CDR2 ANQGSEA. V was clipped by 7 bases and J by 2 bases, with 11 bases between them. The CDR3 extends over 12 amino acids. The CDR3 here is CSARGQQETQYF. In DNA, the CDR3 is TGCAGCGCCAGAGGACAGCAAGAGACCCAGTACTTC. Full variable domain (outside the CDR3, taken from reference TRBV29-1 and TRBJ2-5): SAVISQKPSRDICQRGTSLTIQCQVDSQVTMMFWYRQQPGQSLTLIATANQGSEATYESGFVIDKFPISRPNLTFSTLTVSNMSPEDSSIYLCSARGQQETQYFGPGTRLLVL.

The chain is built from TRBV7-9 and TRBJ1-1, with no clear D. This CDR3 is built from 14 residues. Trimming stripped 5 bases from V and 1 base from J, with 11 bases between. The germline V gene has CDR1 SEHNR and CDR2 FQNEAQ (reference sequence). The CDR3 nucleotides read TGTGCCAGCAGCGTAATCTTGGGGAACACTGAAGCTTTCTTT. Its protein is CASSVILGNTEAFF.

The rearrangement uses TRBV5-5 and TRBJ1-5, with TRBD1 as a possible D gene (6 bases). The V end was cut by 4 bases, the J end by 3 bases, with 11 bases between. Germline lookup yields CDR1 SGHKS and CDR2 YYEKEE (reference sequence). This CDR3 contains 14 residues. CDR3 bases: TGTGCCAGCAGCGCGGACAGACCCAATCAGCCCCAGCATTTT. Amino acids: CASSADRPNQPQHF.

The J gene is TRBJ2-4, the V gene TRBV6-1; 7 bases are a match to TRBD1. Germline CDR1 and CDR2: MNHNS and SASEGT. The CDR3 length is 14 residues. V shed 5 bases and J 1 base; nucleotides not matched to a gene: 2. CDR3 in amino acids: CASSQGVAKNIQYF. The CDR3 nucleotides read TGTGCCAGCAGTCAGGGGGTGGCCAAAAACATTCAGTACTTC.

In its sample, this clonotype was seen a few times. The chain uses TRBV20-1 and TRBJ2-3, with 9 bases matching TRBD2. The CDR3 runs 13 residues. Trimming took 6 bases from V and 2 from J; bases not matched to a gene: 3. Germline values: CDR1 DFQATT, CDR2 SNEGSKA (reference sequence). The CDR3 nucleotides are TGCAGTGCCTGGACTAGCGCCACAGATACGCAGTATTTT. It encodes CSAWTSATDTQYF.

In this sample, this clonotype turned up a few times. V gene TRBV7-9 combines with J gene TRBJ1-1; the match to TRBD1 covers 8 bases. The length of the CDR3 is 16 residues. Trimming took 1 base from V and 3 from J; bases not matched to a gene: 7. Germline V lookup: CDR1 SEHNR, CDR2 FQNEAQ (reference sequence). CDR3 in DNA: TGTGCCAGCAGCTTAGTAGCAGGGGGCGTCGACACTGAAGCTTTCTTT. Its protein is CASSLVAGGVDTEAFF.

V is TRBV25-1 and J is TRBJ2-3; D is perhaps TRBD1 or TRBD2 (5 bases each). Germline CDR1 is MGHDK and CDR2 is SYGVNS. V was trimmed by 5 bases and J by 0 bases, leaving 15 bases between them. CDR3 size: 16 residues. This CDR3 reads CASSMRGTSSTDTQYF. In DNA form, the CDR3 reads TGTGCCAGCAGTATGAGGGGAACCTCTAGCACAGATACGCAGTATTTT.

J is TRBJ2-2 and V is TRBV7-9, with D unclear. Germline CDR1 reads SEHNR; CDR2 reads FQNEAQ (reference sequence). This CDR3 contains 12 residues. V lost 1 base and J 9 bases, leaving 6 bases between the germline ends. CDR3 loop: CASSLEGRELFF. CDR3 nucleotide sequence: TGTGCCAGCAGCTTAGAAGGGCGGGAGCTGTTTTTT.

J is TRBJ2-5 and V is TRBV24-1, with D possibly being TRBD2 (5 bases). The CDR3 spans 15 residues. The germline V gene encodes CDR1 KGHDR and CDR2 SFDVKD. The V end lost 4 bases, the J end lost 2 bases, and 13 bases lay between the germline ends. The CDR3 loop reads CATSEWSGSQETQYF. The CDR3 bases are TGTGCCACCAGTGAGTGGAGCGGATCTCAAGAGACCCAGTACTTC.

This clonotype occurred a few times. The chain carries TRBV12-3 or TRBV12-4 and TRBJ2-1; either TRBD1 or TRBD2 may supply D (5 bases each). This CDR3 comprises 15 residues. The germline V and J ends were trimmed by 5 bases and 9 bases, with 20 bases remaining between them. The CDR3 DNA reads TGTGCCAGCAGTCCCCGACTAACGGGTGGGACTGAGCAGTTCTTC. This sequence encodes CASSPRLTGGTEQFF.

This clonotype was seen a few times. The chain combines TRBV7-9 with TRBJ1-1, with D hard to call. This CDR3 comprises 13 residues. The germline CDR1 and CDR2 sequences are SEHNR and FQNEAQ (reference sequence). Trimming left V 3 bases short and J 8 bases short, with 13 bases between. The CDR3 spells CASSFSALAEAFF. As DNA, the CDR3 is TGTGCCAGCAGCTTCAGCGCACTGGCGGAAGCTTTCTTT.

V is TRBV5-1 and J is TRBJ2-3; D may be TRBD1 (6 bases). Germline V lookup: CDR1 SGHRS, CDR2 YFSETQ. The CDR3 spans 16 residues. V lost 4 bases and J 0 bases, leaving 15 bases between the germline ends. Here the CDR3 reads CASSQSGQPSTDTQYF. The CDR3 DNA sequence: TGCGCCAGCAGCCAGAGTGGACAGCCGAGCACAGATACGCAGTATTTT.

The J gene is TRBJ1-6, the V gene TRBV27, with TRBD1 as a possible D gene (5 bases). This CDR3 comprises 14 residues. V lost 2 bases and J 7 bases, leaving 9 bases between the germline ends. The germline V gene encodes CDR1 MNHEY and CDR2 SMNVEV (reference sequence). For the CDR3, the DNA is TGTGCCAGCAGTTTACAGGGCGGCAATTCACCCCTCCACTTT. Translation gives CASSLQGGNSPLHF.

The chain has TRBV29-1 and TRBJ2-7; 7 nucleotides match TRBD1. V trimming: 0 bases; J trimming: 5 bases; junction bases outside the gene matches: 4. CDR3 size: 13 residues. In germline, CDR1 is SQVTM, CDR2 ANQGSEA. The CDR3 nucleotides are TGCAGCGTTGAAGACGACAGGGAGAACGAGCAGTACTTC. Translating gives CSVEDDRENEQYF.

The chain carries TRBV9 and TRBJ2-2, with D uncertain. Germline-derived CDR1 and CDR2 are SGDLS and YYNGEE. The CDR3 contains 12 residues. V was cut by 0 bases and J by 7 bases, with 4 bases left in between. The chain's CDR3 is CASSVGNGELFF. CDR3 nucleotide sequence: TGTGCCAGCAGCGTAGGGAACGGGGAGCTGTTTTTT.

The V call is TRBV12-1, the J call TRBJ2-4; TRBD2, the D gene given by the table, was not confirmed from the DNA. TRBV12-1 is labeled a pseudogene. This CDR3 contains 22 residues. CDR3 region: CASSFSPLRKREGNLAKNIQYF. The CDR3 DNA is TGTGCCAGCAGCTTTTCCCCCTTAAGGAAGCGGGAGGGGAACCTAGCCAAAAACATTCAGTACTTC.

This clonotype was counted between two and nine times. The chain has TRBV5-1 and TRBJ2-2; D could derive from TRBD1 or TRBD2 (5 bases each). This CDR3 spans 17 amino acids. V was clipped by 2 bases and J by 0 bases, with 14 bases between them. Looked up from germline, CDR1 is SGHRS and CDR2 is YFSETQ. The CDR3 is CASSFAAAGTNTGELFF. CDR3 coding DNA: TGCGCCAGCAGCTTCGCAGCGGCAGGGACGAACACCGGGGAGCTGTTTTTT.

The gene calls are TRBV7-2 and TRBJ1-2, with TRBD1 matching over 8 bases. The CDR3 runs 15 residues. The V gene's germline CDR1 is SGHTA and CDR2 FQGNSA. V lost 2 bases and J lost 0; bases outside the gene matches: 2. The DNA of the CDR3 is TGTGCCAGCAGCTTATGGGACAGGCCTAACTATGGCTACACCTTC. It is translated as CASSLWDRPNYGYTF.